The rows below give T cell receptor beta chains drawn from one sample of a study of early T cells in non-severe SARS-CoV-2 infection. TCRdb reanalysed the 5' RACE reads using MiXCR and keeps one entry per CDR3 protein. Of 69,000 or so distinct CDR3 sequences in the sample, roughly 13% were seen once. What was sequenced was whole blood. The receptor set was obtained from an adult who was a healthcare worker with PCR-confirmed SARS-CoV-2 infection or an uninfected control (not recorded which). Each CDR3 is given with its conserved first and last residue. Each record gives: V gene, D gene, clone size, J gene, CDR3 DNA, CDR3 protein. D genes are given only for firm matches. Clone size, where shown, is once, few, many, or a class for clones that have expanded.

v_gene: TRBV7-2; d_gene: .; abundance: few; j_gene: TRBJ1-1; CDR3nt: TGTGCCAGCGTTAGGAAAGGCATGAACACTGAAGCTTTCTTT; CDR3aa: CASVRKGMNTEAFF
v_gene: TRBV29-1; d_gene: TRBD1; abundance: few; j_gene: TRBJ2-7; CDR3nt: TGCAGCGTTATTAAGGGACAGCCCTACGAGCAGTACTTC; CDR3aa: CSVIKGQPYEQYF
v_gene: TRBV20-1; d_gene: .; abundance: .; j_gene: TRBJ2-1; CDR3nt: TGCAGTGCTAGAGGTCAGCCCAATGAGCAGTTCTTC; CDR3aa: CSARGQPNEQFF
v_gene: TRBV13; d_gene: .; abundance: few; j_gene: TRBJ2-7; CDR3nt: TGTGCCAGCAGCGCCCGACAGCTGTCGAGCCCCTACGAGCAGTACTTC; CDR3aa: CASSARQLSSPYEQYF
v_gene: TRBV5-1; d_gene: TRBD1; abundance: many; j_gene: TRBJ1-1; CDR3nt: TGCGCCAGCAGCTCGGACAGGCTGAACACTGAAGCTTTCTTT; CDR3aa: CASSSDRLNTEAFF
v_gene: TRBV5-1; d_gene: TRBD1; abundance: few; j_gene: TRBJ2-7; CDR3nt: TGCGCCAGCAGGTGGAGCCAGGACAGGAGCAGCGTGTACTTC; CDR3aa: CASRWSQDRSSVYF
v_gene: TRBV7-9; d_gene: .; abundance: few; j_gene: TRBJ2-5; CDR3nt: TGTGCCAGCAGCTCGCCGGCGAGGGGACAAGAGACCCAGTACTTC; CDR3aa: CASSSPARGQETQYF
v_gene: TRBV7-2; d_gene: .; abundance: .; j_gene: TRBJ1-5; CDR3nt: TGTGCCAGCAGCCCTGTTGGGGCGAGCAATCAGCCCCAGCATTTT; CDR3aa: CASSPVGASNQPQHF
v_gene: TRBV28; d_gene: .; abundance: few; j_gene: TRBJ1-1; CDR3nt: TGTGCCGCCCTTCCGGGACGCAGGGGTCCCGAAGCTTTCTTT; CDR3aa: CAALPGRRGPEAFF
v_gene: TRBV28; d_gene: TRBD1; abundance: .; j_gene: TRBJ1-1; CDR3nt: TGTGCCAGCAGCCTCAGAGACAGGGCACCAAACACTGAAGCTTTCTTT; CDR3aa: CASSLRDRAPNTEAFF
v_gene: TRBV7-9; d_gene: .; abundance: many; j_gene: TRBJ2-5; CDR3nt: TGTGCCAGCAGCCAACCAGGGGCAGAGACCCAGTACTTC; CDR3aa: CASSQPGAETQYF
v_gene: TRBV11-2; d_gene: .; abundance: many; j_gene: TRBJ2-5; CDR3nt: TGTGCCAGCAGCTTTGATCGTTTTGGGGGTAGGGGAATCCAAGAGACCCAGTACTTC; CDR3aa: CASSFDRFGGRGIQETQYF
v_gene: TRBV25-1; d_gene: .; abundance: few; j_gene: TRBJ1-2; CDR3nt: TGTGCCAGCAGCACTAACAGGAATGGCTACACCTTC; CDR3aa: CASSTNRNGYTF
v_gene: TRBV7-8; d_gene: .; abundance: many; j_gene: TRBJ1-6; CDR3nt: TGTGCCAGCAGCTTAGCGCAAATTGGTCTGAATTCACCCCTCCACTTT; CDR3aa: CASSLAQIGLNSPLHF
v_gene: TRBV7-3; d_gene: .; abundance: .; j_gene: TRBJ2-3; CDR3nt: TGTGCCAGCAGCTTCCAGGGGTTGCGGTCCAGGGATACGCAGTATTTT; CDR3aa: CASSFQGLRSRDTQYF
v_gene: TRBV2; d_gene: TRBD1; abundance: many; j_gene: TRBJ1-3; CDR3nt: TGTGCCAGCAGCGTAGACAGGGTCGTAAACACCATATATTTT; CDR3aa: CASSVDRVVNTIYF
v_gene: TRBV29-1; d_gene: TRBD2; abundance: .; j_gene: TRBJ2-5; CDR3nt: TGCAGCCAGCGGGGGGCGCGGGAGACCCAGTACTTC; CDR3aa: CSQRGARETQYF
v_gene: TRBV4-3; d_gene: TRBD2; abundance: .; j_gene: TRBJ2-1; CDR3nt: TGCGCCAGCAGCCTCTCTAGCGGACCTTACTACAATGAGCAGTTCTTC; CDR3aa: CASSLSSGPYYNEQFF
v_gene: TRBV27; d_gene: TRBD1; abundance: many; j_gene: TRBJ2-2; CDR3nt: TGTGCCAGCAGTTTCCGGGACAGGGCGAACACCGGGGAGCTGTTTTTT; CDR3aa: CASSFRDRANTGELFF
v_gene: TRBV5-6; d_gene: .; abundance: many; j_gene: TRBJ2-7; CDR3nt: TGTGCCAGCAGCTTATGGCAGATCTCCTACGAGCAGTACTTC; CDR3aa: CASSLWQISYEQYF
v_gene: TRBV2; d_gene: .; abundance: .; j_gene: TRBJ2-1; CDR3nt: TGTGCCAGCAGGGAAGGAGGGGGCATCAATGAGCAGTTCTTC; CDR3aa: CASREGGGINEQFF
v_gene: TRBV9; d_gene: .; abundance: many; j_gene: TRBJ1-1; CDR3nt: TGTGCCAGCAGCGTAGTGGGCCGGGTTGGTATGAACACTGAAGCTTTCTTT; CDR3aa: CASSVVGRVGMNTEAFF
v_gene: TRBV9; d_gene: TRBD1; abundance: .; j_gene: TRBJ2-2; CDR3nt: TGTGCCAGCGGGGACAGGGAGAACACCGGGGAGCTGTTTTTT; CDR3aa: CASGDRENTGELFF
v_gene: TRBV29-1; d_gene: .; abundance: many; j_gene: TRBJ1-1; CDR3nt: TGCAGCGTTGAGGGGGCTCATGAAGCTTTCTTT; CDR3aa: CSVEGAHEAFF
v_gene: TRBV20-1; d_gene: TRBD1; abundance: .; j_gene: TRBJ2-5; CDR3nt: TGCAGTGCTAGAAAGACAGGGGTCGAGGAGACCCAGTACTTC; CDR3aa: CSARKTGVEETQYF
v_gene: TRBV5-1; d_gene: .; abundance: few; j_gene: TRBJ1-2; CDR3nt: TGCGCCAGCAGCGCAGCTAACTATGGCTACACCTTC; CDR3aa: CASSAANYGYTF